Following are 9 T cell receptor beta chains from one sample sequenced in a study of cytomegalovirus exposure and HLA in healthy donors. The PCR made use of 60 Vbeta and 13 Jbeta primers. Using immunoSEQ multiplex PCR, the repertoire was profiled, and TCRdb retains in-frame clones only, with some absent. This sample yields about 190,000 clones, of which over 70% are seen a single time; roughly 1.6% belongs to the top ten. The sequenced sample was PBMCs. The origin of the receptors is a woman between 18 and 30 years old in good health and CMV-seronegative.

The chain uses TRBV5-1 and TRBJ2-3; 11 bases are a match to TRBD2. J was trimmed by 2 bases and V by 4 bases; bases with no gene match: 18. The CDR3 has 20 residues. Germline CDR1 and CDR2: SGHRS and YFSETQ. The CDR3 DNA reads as TGCGCCAGCAGCCCTAAGGGGGGGCGTACTAGCGGGGGAGACACAGATACGCAGTATTTT. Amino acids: CASSPKGGRTSGGDTDTQYF.

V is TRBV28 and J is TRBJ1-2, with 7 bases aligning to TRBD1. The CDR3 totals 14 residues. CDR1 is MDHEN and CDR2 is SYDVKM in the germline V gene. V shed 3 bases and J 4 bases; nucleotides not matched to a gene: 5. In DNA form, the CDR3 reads TGTGCCAGCAGTTTGTTCGGGACAGCCTATGGCTACACCTTC. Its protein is CASSLFGTAYGYTF.

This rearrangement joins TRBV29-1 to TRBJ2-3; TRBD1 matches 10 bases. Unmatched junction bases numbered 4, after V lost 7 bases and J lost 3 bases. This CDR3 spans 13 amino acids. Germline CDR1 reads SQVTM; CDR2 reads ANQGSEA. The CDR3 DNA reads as TGCAGCGCTCAGGGACAGGGGACAGATACGCAGTATTTT. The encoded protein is CSAQGQGTDTQYF.

The DNA of the CDR3 is TGTGCCAGCAGTTCCTCCACAGGGGGGGTATTTGCTTTCTTT. This translates into CASSSSTGGVFAFF. The chain has TRBV28 and TRBJ1-1; 8 positions agree with TRBD1. The CDR3 spans 14 residues. CDR1 is MDHEN and CDR2 is SYDVKM in the germline V gene. With 4 bases clipped from V and 11 bases from J, the junction kept 12 bases outside the gene matches.

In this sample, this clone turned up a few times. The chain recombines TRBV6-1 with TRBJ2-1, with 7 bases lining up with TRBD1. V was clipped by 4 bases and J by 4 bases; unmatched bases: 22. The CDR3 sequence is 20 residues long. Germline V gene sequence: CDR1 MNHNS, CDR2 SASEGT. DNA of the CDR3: TGTGCCAGCAGTGGCACCCGGGACAGAAACTACGGGCCAAAATACAATGAGCAGTTCTTC. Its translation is CASSGTRDRNYGPKYNEQFF.

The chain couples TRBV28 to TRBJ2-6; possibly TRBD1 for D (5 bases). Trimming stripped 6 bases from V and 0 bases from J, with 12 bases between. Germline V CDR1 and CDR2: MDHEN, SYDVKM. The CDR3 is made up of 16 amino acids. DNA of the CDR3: TGTGCCAGCAGCCCCAGGGAATACTCTGGGGCCAACGTCCTGACTTTC. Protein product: CASSPREYSGANVLTF.

This CDR3 reads CAISEQGVNQPQHF. The CDR3 DNA sequence: TGTGCCATCAGTGAACAGGGCGTCAATCAGCCCCAGCATTTT. This rearrangement joins TRBV10-3 to TRBJ1-5, with D maybe TRBD1 (6 bases). Germline CDR1 is ENHRY and CDR2 is SYGVKD. There are 14 residues in the CDR3. The V end lost 3 bases, the J end lost 3 bases, and 9 bases lay between the germline ends.

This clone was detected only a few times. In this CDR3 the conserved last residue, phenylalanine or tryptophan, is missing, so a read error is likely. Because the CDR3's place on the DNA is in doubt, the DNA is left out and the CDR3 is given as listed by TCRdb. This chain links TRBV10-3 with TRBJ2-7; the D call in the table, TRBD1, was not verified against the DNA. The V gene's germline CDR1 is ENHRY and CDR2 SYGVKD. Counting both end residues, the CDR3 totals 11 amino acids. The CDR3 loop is CAISGGTISSI.

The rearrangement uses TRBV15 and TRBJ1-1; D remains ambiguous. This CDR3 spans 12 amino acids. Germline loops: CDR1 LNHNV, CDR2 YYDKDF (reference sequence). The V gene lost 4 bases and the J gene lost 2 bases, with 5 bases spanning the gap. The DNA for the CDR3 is TGTGCCACCAGCACAGGAAACACTGAAGCTTTCTTT. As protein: CATSTGNTEAFF.